The 8 T cell receptor beta chains presented below share a single source sample, sequenced in a study of blood T cell repertoires in COVID-19. TCRdb's copy holds only in-frame clones and misses some; the assay was immunoSEQ multiplex PCR. The data show tens of thousands of clones, about 78% seen once. The sequencing input was peripheral blood. The receptors originated from a man aged 45-60 years with active or convalescent COVID-19.

The chain has TRBV5-6 and TRBJ1-4; TRBD1 agrees at 7 bases. V trimming: 2 bases; J trimming: 5 bases; junction bases outside the gene matches: 3. The germline gives CDR1 SGHDT, CDR2 YYEEEE. The CDR3 is 14 amino acids. The CDR3 protein is CASSFATGNEKLFF. The CDR3 nucleotides read TGTGCCAGCAGCTTTGCGACAGGGAATGAAAAACTGTTTTTT.

The chain uses TRBV6-6 and TRBJ2-7, with 8 bases fitting TRBD1. From germline, CDR1 is MNHNY and CDR2 SVGAGI (reference sequence). J was trimmed by 4 bases and V by 5 bases; bases with no gene match: 4. The CDR3 sequence is 13 residues long. CDR3 nucleotides: TGTGCCAGCAGTCGGGACAGGCGGTACGAGCAGTACTTC. As protein: CASSRDRRYEQYF.

This clone occurred once. This sequence joins TRBV2 and TRBJ1-2; 8 bases align to TRBD1. Germline CDR1 reads SNHLY; CDR2 reads FYNNEI. The CDR3 has 13 amino acids. V shed 8 bases, J shed 7 bases, and the junction held 9 bases outside the gene matches. CDR3 nucleotide sequence: TGTGCCAGCGCCAGACAGGGGCGGGTTGGCTACACCTTC. Its translation is CASARQGRVGYTF.

This chain uses TRBV27 with TRBJ1-1; 8 nucleotides match TRBD1. V lost 10 bases, J lost 6 bases, and 10 bases stayed unmatched. In germline, CDR1 is MNHEY, CDR2 SMNVEV (reference sequence). This CDR3 spans 13 amino acids. Written as DNA, the CDR3 is TGTGCCACCAAACCACAGGGGGTCCCTGAAGCTTTCTTT. Translating it yields CATKPQGVPEAFF.

This chain joins TRBV11-2 and TRBJ2-3; D perhaps matches TRBD2 (5 bases). The CDR3 runs to 14 residues. Trimming removed 1 base from V and 7 bases from J, with 12 bases in between. CDR1 and CDR2 from the germline V gene are SGHAT and FQNNGV. The CDR3 DNA reads TGTGCCAGCAGCTTAGCCGGACTGGAAAATACGCAGTATTTT. Translation: CASSLAGLENTQYF. Full variable domain (remainder filled in from reference TRBV11-2 and TRBJ2-3): EAGVAQSPRYKIIEKRQSVAFWCNPISGHATLYWYQQILGQGPKLLIQFQNNGVVDDSQLPKDRFSAERLKGVDSTLKIQPAKLEDSAVYLCASSLAGLENTQYFGPGTRLTVL.

This clone was seen more than once but under ten times. This rearrangement joins TRBV6-5 to TRBJ1-5; D unclear. CDR3 size: 14 residues. In germline, CDR1 is MNHEY, CDR2 SVGAGI. CDR3 amino acids: CASGHPQPGQPQHF. CDR3 sequence (DNA): TGTGCAAGCGGGCACCCACAACCCGGTCAGCCCCAGCATTTT.

This chain connects TRBV12-5 to TRBJ2-5, with 13 nucleotides matching TRBD2. CDR1 and CDR2 (germline): LGHNT, FRNRAP. The CDR3 is 16 amino acids. Losses at the gene ends were 5 bases for V and 5 bases for J; bases not matched to a gene: 8. The CDR3 region is CASGPTRTSGGETQYF. The CDR3 DNA reads as TGTGCTAGTGGTCCGACCCGGACTAGCGGGGGCGAGACCCAGTACTTC.

This chain joins TRBV15 and TRBJ2-7, with 9 positions matching TRBD2. V shed 9 bases and J 2 bases; nucleotides not matched to a gene: 11. Per germline, CDR1 LNHNV and CDR2 YYDKDF (reference sequence). The CDR3 spans 15 residues. This CDR3 reads CATAPKAGGPYEQYF. In nucleotides, the CDR3 is TGTGCCACAGCACCCAAGGCGGGAGGGCCCTACGAGCAGTACTTC.